Described below is a single TCR beta chain sequence and its context. Its antigen is still unknown. No base quality values were provided; no much bigger clone lies one nucleotide off. The CDR3 regions of human TCRbeta chains were subjected to immunosequencing. In the original analysis: TCRs in the repertoires were matched against a reference library of SARS-CoV-2-specific TCRs that had been generated with the MIRA antigen-specificity platform. Breadth was defined as the fraction of unique TCRs that were SARS-CoV-2-associated, and depth was defined as the fraction of total T cells that were SARS-CoV-2-associated. Each spike-specific TCR was assigned to its reactive spike region and to a CD4 or CD8 class using the MIRA data. Log10-transformed breadth and depth values were compared by one-way ANOVA with Sidak's multiple comparisons tests. This is the immuneACCESS table as TCRdb keeps it, with only in-frame sequences that have V and J called. A part of the clones is gone; compared with another copy, unresolved V genes explain less than half, and the rest is unexplained. V, J and clone size are those of that table, while D and trimming were read from the DNA. The sample table shows more than 150,000 clones, and over 90% are seen once. The ten largest clones capture approximately 1.9% of the sample.

Cut back by 5 bases and 6 bases, the V and J ends lie 10 bases apart. Taken from the germline V gene (reference sequence), the CDR1 and CDR2 loops are SEHNR and FQNEAQ. Including the terminal cysteine and phenylalanine, the CDR3 comprises 12 residues. The only DNA kept is the CDR3, 36 bases in frame from the first base. The data derive from a study of T cell responses to AZD1222 COVID-19 vaccine (TCRdb year 2021). As for the study more broadly: TCR sequencing covered 230 to 250 trial participants: about 210 given two doses of AZD1222 and 26 given two doses of MenACWY control vaccine. Trial participants were enrolled by age into subgroups of 18-55, 56-69 and 70-plus years, and roughly 150, 30 and 60 TCR-sequenced participants, respectively, were included in these subgroups. The paper as a whole reports these results and caveats: Because no samples from the day 14 peak response were available, repertoires could be characterized only after the peak T cell response. Reportedly, close to half of the unique spike-specific TCRs recognized epitopes lying outside the regions that are mutated in the B.1.351 and B.1.1.7 variants. Participants were mostly white British, with more females than males. The authors suggested clonal diversity may have been underestimated. The vaccine-associated CD4 TCRs covered the entire spike protein, and the dominant responses fell in regions 160-218 and 743-854. A significant rise in spike-specific TCR breadth and depth was observed after two AZD1222 doses relative to day 0 and relative to MenACWY recipients. In the small 56-69-year group, the increase in depth fell short of significance, most likely because of low power. Conclusions about previously exposed vaccinees were limited because only a handful of AZD1222 recipients were SARS-CoV-2 seropositive at baseline.

The time point label of this sample denotes: about 28 days (+/-7) after the second vaccine dose. Because spike-specific TCR depth and breadth did not differ between the two schedules, AZD1222 recipients who got a second dose at roughly 4 weeks were pooled with those who got a second dose at roughly 12 weeks. Vaccinee samples came from UK trials COV001 and COV002, including a single-blind randomized controlled phase 2/3 trial of AZD1222 (ChAdOx1 nCoV-19) in healthy adults. Trial participant PBMC samples were collected at day 0 and day 28 after the second dose for TCRbeta chain sequencing. The chain links TRBV7-9 with TRBJ1-2, with the D gene too uncertain to name. This clonotype was sampled from an adult who received the AZD1222 COVID-19 vaccine. Sequencing was performed on peripheral blood, taken 28 days after the second AZD1222 dose. The CDR3 protein is CASSQMGNGYTF. The sequenced DNA: TGTGCCAGCAGCCAGATGGGTAATGGCTACACCTTC.